This T cell receptor (beta chain) originates from a study of CXCR3-negative and CXCR3-positive naive CD8 T cells. As for this clonotype: Its antigen is not known.

Germline V gene sequence: CDR1 SGHVS, CDR2 FQNEAQ. This CDR3 comprises 16 residues. Notes on the study in general: For memory CD8+ cells diversity was much lower, but both naive subsets had comparably high diversity.

In preparing the TRB cDNA libraries, 5' RACE with UMI labels was used. TCRdb reanalyzed the 5' RACE reads and collapses them to one entry per CDR3 protein, without DNA. The sample totals 100,000 to 150,000 distinct CDR3 sequences. The sequence was collected from a human donor in good health. Some clones in this sample may be carry-over from other donors' samples. V and J are TRBV7-8 and TRBJ1-5; the TRBD1 assignment by TCRdb is unverifiable without DNA. Sequencing was carried out using naive CXCR3- CD8+ T cells from blood. The subset: CD45RO-CCR7+CD27+CD95- naive CD8+ T cells lacking CXCR3 (TNR3-). CDR3 region: CASSLFSEGANQPQHF.